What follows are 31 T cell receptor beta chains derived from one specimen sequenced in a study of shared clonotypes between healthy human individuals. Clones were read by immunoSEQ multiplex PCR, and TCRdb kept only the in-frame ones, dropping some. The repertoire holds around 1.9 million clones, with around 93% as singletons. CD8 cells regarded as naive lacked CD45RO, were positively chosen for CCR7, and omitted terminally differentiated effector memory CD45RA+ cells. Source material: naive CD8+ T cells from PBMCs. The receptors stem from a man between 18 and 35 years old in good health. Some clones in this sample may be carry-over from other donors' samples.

CDR3 region: CASSIFPRGHNQPQHF. As DNA, the CDR3 is TGTGCCAGTAGTATATTCCCAAGGGGCCACAATCAGCCCCAGCATTTT. The V gene is TRBV19, the J gene TRBJ1-5; D possibly corresponds to TRBD1 (5 bases). The length of the CDR3 is 16 residues. In germline, CDR1 is LNHDA, CDR2 SQIVND (reference sequence). Deletions cut 2 bases from V and 3 bases from J, with 14 bases between.

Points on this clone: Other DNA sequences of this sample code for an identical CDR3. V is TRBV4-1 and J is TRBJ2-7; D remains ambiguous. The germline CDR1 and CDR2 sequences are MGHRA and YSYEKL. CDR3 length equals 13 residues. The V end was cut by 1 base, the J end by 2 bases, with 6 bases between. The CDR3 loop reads CASSQGPAYEQYF. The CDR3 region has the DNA TGCGCCAGCAGCCAAGGGCCAGCCTACGAGCAGTACTTC.

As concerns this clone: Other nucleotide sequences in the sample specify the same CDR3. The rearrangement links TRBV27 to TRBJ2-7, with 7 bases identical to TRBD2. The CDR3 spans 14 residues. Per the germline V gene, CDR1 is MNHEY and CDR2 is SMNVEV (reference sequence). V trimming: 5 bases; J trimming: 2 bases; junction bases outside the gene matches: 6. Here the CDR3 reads CASSLGRGAYEQYF. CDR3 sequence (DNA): TGTGCCAGCAGTCTCGGACGGGGGGCCTACGAGCAGTACTTC.

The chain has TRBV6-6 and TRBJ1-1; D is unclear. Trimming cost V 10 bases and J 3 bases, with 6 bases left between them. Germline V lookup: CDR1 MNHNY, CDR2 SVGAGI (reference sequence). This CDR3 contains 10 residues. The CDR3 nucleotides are TGTGCCACTCGAGACACTGAAGCTTTCTTT. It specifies CATRDTEAFF.

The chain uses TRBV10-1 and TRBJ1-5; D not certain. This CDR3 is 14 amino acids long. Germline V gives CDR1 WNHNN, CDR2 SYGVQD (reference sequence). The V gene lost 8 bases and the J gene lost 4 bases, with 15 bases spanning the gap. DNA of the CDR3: TGCGCCAGCGGAGAGTCCCGTCCAAATCAGCCCCAGCATTTT. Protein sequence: CASGESRPNQPQHF.

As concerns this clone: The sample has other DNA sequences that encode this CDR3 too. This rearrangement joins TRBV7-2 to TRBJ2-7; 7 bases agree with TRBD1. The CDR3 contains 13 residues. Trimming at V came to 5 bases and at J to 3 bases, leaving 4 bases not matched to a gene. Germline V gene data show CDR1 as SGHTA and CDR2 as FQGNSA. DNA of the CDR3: TGTGCCAGCAGCCCATGGGACAGCTACGAGCAGTACTTC. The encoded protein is CASSPWDSYEQYF.

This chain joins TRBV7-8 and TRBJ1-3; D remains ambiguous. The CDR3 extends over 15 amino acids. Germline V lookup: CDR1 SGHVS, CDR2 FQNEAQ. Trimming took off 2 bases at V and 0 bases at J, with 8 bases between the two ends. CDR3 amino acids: CASSLSLHSGNTIYF. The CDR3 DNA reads TGTGCCAGCAGCTTAAGTCTGCACTCTGGAAACACCATATATTTT.

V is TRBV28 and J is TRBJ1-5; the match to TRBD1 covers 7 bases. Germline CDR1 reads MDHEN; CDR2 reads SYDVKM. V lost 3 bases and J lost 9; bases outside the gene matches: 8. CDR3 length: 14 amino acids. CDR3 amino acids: CASSFGTASSPQHF. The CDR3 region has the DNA TGTGCCAGCAGTTTCGGGACAGCCTCATCGCCCCAGCATTTT.

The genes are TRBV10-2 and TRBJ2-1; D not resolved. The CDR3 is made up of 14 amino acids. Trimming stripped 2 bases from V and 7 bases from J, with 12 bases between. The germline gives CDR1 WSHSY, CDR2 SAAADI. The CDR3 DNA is TGCGCCAGCAGTGAGCGGTCTAGGTGGAATGAGCAGTTCTTC. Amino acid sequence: CASSERSRWNEQFF.

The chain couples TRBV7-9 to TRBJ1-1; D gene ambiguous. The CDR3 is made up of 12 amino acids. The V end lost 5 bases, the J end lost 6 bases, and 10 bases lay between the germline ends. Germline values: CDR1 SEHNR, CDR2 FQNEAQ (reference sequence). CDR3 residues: CASSGEGSEAFF. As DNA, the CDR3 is TGTGCCAGCAGCGGCGAGGGCTCTGAAGCTTTCTTT.

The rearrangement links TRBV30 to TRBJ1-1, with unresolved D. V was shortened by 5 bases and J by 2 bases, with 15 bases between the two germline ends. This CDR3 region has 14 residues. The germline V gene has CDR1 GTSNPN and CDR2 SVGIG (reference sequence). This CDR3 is CAWGARIPNTEAFF. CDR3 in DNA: TGTGCCTGGGGAGCCCGTATCCCAAACACTGAAGCTTTCTTT.

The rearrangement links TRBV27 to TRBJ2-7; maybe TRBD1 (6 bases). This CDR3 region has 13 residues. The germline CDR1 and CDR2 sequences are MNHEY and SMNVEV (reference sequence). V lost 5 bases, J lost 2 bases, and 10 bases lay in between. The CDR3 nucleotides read TGTGCCAGCAGTGGGGGCCCGACCTACGAGCAGTACTTC. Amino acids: CASSGGPTYEQYF.

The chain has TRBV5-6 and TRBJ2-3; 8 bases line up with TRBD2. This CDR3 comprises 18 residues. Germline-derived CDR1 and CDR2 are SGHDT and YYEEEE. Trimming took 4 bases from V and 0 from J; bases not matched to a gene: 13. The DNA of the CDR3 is TGTGCCAGCAGCCCGTGGGTGGAAACTAGCGGCAGCACAGATACGCAGTATTTT. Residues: CASSPWVETSGSTDTQYF.

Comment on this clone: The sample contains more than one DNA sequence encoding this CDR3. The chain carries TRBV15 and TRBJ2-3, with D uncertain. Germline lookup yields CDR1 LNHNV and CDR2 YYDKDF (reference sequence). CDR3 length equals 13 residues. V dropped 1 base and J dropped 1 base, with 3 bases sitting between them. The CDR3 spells CATSRGRTDTQYF. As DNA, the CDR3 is TGTGCCACCAGCAGAGGTCGCACAGATACGCAGTATTTT.

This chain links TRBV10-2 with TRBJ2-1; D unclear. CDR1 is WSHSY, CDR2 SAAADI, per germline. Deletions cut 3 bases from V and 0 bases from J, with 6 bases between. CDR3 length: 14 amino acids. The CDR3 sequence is CASSDHSSYNEQFF. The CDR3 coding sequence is TGCGCCAGCAGTGATCATTCCTCCTACAATGAGCAGTTCTTC.

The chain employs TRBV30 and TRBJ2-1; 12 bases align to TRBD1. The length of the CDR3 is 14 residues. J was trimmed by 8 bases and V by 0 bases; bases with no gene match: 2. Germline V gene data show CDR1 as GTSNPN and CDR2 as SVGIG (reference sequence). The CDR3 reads CAWSVGTGGDEQFF. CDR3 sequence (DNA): TGTGCCTGGAGTGTCGGGACAGGGGGCGATGAGCAGTTCTTC.

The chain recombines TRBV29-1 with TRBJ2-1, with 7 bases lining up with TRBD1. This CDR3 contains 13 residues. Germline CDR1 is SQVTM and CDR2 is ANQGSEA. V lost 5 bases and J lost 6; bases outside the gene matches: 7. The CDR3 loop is CSVTPGQPNEQFF. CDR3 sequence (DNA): TGCAGCGTTACACCGGGACAGCCCAATGAGCAGTTCTTC.

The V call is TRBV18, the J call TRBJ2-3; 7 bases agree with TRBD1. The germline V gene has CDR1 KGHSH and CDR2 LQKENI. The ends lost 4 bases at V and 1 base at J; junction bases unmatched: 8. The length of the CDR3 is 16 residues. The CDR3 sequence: CASSLRLGGGTDTQYF. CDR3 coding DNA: TGTGCCAGCTCACTCCGGTTAGGGGGCGGCACAGATACGCAGTATTTT.

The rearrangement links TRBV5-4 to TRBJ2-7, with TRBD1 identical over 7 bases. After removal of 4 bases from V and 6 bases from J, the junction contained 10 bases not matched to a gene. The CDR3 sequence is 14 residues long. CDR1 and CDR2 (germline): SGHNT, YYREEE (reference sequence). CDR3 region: CASSVNRGRGEQYF. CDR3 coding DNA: TGTGCCAGCAGCGTCAACAGGGGAAGGGGCGAGCAGTACTTC.

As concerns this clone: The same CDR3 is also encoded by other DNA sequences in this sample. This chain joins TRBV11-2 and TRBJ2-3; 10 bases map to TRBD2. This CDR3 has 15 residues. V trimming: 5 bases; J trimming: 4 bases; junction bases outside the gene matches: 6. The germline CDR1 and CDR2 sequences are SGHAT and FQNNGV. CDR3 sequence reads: CASSPRLAGADTQYF. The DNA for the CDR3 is TGTGCCAGCAGCCCTAGGCTAGCGGGAGCAGATACGCAGTATTTT.

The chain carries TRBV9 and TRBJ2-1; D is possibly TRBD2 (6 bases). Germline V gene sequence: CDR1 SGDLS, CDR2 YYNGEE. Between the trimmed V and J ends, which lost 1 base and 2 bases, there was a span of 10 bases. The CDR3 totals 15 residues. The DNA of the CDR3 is TGTGCCAGCAGCGTAAGCGGGCTAACCTACAATGAGCAGTTCTTC. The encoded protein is CASSVSGLTYNEQFF.

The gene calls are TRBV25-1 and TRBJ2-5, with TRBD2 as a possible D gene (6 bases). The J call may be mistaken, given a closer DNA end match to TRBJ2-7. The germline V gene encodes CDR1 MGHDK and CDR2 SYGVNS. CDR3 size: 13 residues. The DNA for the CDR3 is TGTGCCAGCAGCCTAGCGATGAGCTACGAGCAGTACTTC. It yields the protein CASSLAMSYEQYF.

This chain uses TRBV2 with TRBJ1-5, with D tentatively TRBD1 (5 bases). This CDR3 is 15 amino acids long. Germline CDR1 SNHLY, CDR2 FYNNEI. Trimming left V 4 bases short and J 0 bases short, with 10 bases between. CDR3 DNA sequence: TGTGCCAGCAGTGTTTCAGGGTATAGCAATCAGCCCCAGCATTTT. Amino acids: CASSVSGYSNQPQHF.

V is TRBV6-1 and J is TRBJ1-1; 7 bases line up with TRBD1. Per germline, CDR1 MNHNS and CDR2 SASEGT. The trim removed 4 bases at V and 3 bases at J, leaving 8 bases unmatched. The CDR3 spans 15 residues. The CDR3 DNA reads TGTGCCAGCAGTGTCGACAGGGCGGGGTACACTGAAGCTTTCTTT. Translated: CASSVDRAGYTEAFF.

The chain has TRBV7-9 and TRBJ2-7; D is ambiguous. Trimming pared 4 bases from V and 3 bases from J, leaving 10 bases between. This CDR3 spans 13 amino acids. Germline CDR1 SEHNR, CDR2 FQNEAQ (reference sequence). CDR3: CASSYSVRYEQYF. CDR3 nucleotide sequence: TGTGCCAGCAGCTACTCTGTCCGCTACGAGCAGTACTTC.

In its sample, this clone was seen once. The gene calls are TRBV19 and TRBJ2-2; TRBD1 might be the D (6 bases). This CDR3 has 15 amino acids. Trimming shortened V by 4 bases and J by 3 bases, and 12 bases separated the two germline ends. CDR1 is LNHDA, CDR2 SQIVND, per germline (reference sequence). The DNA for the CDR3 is TGTGCCAGTAGTACGAGGAACAGGGACACCGGGGAGCTGTTTTTT. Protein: CASSTRNRDTGELFF.

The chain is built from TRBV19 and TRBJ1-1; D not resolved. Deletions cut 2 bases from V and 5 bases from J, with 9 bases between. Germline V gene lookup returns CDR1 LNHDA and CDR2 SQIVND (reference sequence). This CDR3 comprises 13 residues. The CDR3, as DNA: TGTGCCAGTAGTATATATGGGAGGACTGAAGCTTTCTTT. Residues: CASSIYGRTEAFF.

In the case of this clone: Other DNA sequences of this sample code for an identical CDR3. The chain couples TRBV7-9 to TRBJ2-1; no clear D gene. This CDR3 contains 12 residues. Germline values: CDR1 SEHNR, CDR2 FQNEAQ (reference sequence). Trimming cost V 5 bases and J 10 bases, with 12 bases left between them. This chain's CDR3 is CASSPPSGEQFF. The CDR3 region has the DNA TGTGCCAGCAGCCCTCCCTCGGGCGAGCAGTTCTTC.

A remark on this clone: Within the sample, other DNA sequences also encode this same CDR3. CDR3 region: CASSWGTSGSNEQFF. In nucleotides, the CDR3 is TGTGCCAGCAGCTGGGGTACTAGCGGGAGTAATGAGCAGTTCTTC. V and J are TRBV6-5 and TRBJ2-1; TRBD2 aligns across 11 bases. Germline V gene lookup returns CDR1 MNHEY and CDR2 SVGAGI. The CDR3 has 15 residues. The V gene end was trimmed by 6 bases and the J gene end by 7 bases; junction bases not matched to a gene: 8.

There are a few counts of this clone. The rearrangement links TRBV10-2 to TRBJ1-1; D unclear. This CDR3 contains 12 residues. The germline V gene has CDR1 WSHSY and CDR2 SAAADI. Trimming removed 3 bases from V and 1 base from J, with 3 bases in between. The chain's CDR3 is CASSDRNTEAFF. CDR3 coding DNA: TGCGCCAGCAGTGATAGGAACACTGAAGCTTTCTTT.

In DNA, the CDR3 is TGTGCCAGCAGCTCCCTCGACGTGGAGCAGTTCTTC. Its protein product is CASSSLDVEQFF. The gene calls are TRBV7-9 and TRBJ2-1, with D unresolved. The CDR3 runs to 12 residues. Deletions cut 4 bases from V and 10 bases from J, with 11 bases between. Germline V lookup: CDR1 SEHNR, CDR2 FQNEAQ (reference sequence).